This T cell receptor (beta chain) appears in the sequencing data of a study of cytomegalovirus exposure and HLA in healthy donors. Trimming took off 6 bases at V and 5 bases at J, with 16 bases between the two ends. This CDR3 comprises 14 residues. Germline loops: CDR1 SGHAT, CDR2 FQNNGV. Concerning this clone: Its antigen is still unknown.

The PCR employed 60 Vbeta primers together with 13 Jbeta primers. TCRdb's copy holds only in-frame clones and misses some; the assay was immunoSEQ multiplex PCR. The sample has some 120,000 clones, around 80% seen once. General study points: In terms of immune exposure information, only CMV serostatus was available. Analysis performed later found about 18,000 TCR beta sequences associated with HLA alleles at 0.05 false discovery rate.

Material for sequencing was PBMCs. The receptor comes from a young man in good health and CMV-seronegative. The chain recombines TRBV11-2 with TRBJ1-1; weak D call: TRBD1 (5 bases). CDR3 sequence: CASRLTVTKTEAFF. The CDR3 DNA reads TGTGCCAGCAGGTTGACAGTGACGAAGACTGAAGCTTTCTTT.